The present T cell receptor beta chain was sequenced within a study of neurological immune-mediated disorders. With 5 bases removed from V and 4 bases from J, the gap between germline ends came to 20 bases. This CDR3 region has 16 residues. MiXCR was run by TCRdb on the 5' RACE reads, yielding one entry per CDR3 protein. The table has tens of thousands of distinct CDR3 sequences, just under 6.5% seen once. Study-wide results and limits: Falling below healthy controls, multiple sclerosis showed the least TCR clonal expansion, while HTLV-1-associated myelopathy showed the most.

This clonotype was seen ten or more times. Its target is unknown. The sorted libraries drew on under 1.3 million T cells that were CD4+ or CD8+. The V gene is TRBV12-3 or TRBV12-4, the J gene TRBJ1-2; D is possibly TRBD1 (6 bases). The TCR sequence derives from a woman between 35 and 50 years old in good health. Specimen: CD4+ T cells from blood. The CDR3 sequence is CASSPGTAGRGYGYTF. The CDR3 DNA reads TGTGCCAGCAGTCCCGGGACCGCCGGCAGGGGCTATGGCTACACCTTC.